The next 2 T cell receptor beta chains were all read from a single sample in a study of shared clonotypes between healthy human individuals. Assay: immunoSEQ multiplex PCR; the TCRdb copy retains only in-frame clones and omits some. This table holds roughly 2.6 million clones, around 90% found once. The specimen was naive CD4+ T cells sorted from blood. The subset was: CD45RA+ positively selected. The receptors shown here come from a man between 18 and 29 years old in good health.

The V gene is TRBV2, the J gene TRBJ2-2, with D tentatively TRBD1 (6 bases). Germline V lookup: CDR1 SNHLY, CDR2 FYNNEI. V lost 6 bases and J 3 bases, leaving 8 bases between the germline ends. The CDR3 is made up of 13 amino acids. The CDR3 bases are TGTGCCAGCAGACAGGGACACACCGGGGAGCTGTTTTTT. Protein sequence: CASRQGHTGELFF.

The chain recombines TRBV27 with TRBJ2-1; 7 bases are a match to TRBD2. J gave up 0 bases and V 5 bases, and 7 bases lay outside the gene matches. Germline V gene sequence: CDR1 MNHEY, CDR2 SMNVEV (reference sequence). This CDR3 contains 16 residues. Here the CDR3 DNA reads TGTGCCAGCAGTAAAACGGGCGGGAGCTCCTACAATGAGCAGTTCTTC. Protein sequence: CASSKTGGSSYNEQFF.